These T cell receptor beta chains were read from a single sample in a study of OX40 agonist ivuxolimab in advanced cancers. The method was immunoSEQ multiplex PCR; TCRdb's version includes in-frame clones alone and lacks a portion of them. The table records more than 100,000 clones, 90% of them present only once. Sequences were derived from CD4+ or CD8+ T cells sorted from blood, sampled in a trial of the OX40 agonist ivuxolimab. The receptors were sampled from an adult with an advanced solid tumor such as melanoma, head and neck, liver or kidney cancer. CDR3s include the opening cysteine and the closing phenylalanine or tryptophan. The D gene is left open where the match is weak.

j_call: TRBJ1-5
d_call: TRBD1
v_call: TRBV18
cdr3_nt: TGTGCCAGCTCACCACGTCCGACAGGGGATTATAGCAATCAGCCCCAGCATTTT
cdr3_aa: CASSPRPTGDYSNQPQHF

j_call: TRBJ2-3
d_call: TRBD2
v_call: TRBV23-1
cdr3_nt: TGCGCCAGCAGCCACGGTCCCTCCAGCGGGGCCACAGATACGCAGTATTTT
cdr3_aa: CASSHGPSSGATDTQYF

j_call: TRBJ2-7
d_call: NA
v_call: TRBV6-5
cdr3_nt: TGTGCCAGCAGCCCAACCAGTGGCGAGCAGTACTTC
cdr3_aa: CASSPTSGEQYF

j_call: TRBJ1-1
d_call: NA
v_call: TRBV19
cdr3_nt: TGTGCCAGTAAGTGGGGGGTAAACACTGAAGCTTTCTTT
cdr3_aa: CASKWGVNTEAFF

j_call: TRBJ1-6
d_call: NA
v_call: TRBV5-6
cdr3_nt: TGTGCCAGCACTGGGGGGACCGGATCCTATAATTCACCCCTCCACTTT
cdr3_aa: CASTGGTGSYNSPLHF

j_call: TRBJ1-2
d_call: NA
v_call: TRBV6-5
cdr3_nt: TGTGCCAGCAGTCACAGGGAGGACTATGGCTACACCTTC
cdr3_aa: CASSHREDYGYTF

j_call: TRBJ1-5
d_call: TRBD1
v_call: TRBV9
cdr3_nt: TGTGCCAGCAGCCCCGGGACAGGGAGCAATCAGCCCCAGCATTTT
cdr3_aa: CASSPGTGSNQPQHF

j_call: TRBJ2-7
d_call: NA
v_call: TRBV4-1
cdr3_nt: TGCGCCAGCAGCCAAGCCCTCGGGCCTTCCAGGGGCTACGAGCAGTACTTC
cdr3_aa: CASSQALGPSRGYEQYF

j_call: TRBJ1-2
d_call: NA
v_call: TRBV28
cdr3_nt: TGTGCCAGCAGTTTCTCTAACTATGGCTACACCTTC
cdr3_aa: CASSFSNYGYTF

j_call: TRBJ2-1
d_call: NA
v_call: TRBV12-5
cdr3_nt: TGTGCTAGTGGTTTGAGGCCAGCCTACAATGAGCAGTTCTTC
cdr3_aa: CASGLRPAYNEQFF

j_call: TRBJ1-2
d_call: TRBD1
v_call: TRBV5-4
cdr3_nt: TGTGCCAGCAGCCAAGAACTCATCGGGGGGGACAGCCTATATGGCTACACCTTC
cdr3_aa: CASSQELIGGDSLYGYTF

j_call: TRBJ2-3
d_call: NA
v_call: TRBV28
cdr3_nt: TGTGCCAGCAGTATAGCGGCGGGCCGCACAGATACGCAGTATTTT
cdr3_aa: CASSIAAGRTDTQYF

j_call: TRBJ1-1
d_call: NA
v_call: TRBV30
cdr3_nt: TGTGCCTGGAGTGATGACACTGAAGCTTTCTTT
cdr3_aa: CAWSDDTEAFF

j_call: TRBJ2-7
d_call: NA
v_call: TRBV18
cdr3_nt: TGTGCCAGCTCACCACCTGCAGGTACCTACGAGCAGTACTTC
cdr3_aa: CASSPPAGTYEQYF

j_call: TRBJ2-1
d_call: TRBD2
v_call: TRBV9
cdr3_nt: TGTGCCAGCAGCAGGCGAGGACTAGCGGGAACTGAGCAGTTCTTC
cdr3_aa: CASSRRGLAGTEQFF

j_call: TRBJ2-7
d_call: NA
v_call: TRBV7-6
cdr3_nt: TGTGCCAGCAGCTTAGGGGGTACCTCTAACGAGCAGTACTTC
cdr3_aa: CASSLGGTSNEQYF

j_call: TRBJ2-1
d_call: NA
v_call: TRBV9
cdr3_nt: TGTGCCAGCAGACCGACAGGAGGCTCCTACAATGAGCAGTTCTTC
cdr3_aa: CASRPTGGSYNEQFF

j_call: TRBJ2-2
d_call: NA
v_call: TRBV7-3
cdr3_nt: TGTGCCAGCACCCCTCTGAACACCGGGGAGCTGTTTTTT
cdr3_aa: CASTPLNTGELFF

j_call: TRBJ2-1
d_call: NA
v_call: TRBV7-8
cdr3_nt: TGTGCCAGCAGCTCCGTGGAAACCTACAATGAGCAGTTCTTC
cdr3_aa: CASSSVETYNEQFF

j_call: TRBJ2-5
d_call: TRBD2
v_call: TRBV25-1
cdr3_nt: TGTGCCAGCAGTGAACGACTAGCGGCCCAAGAGACCCAGTACTTC
cdr3_aa: CASSERLAAQETQYF

j_call: TRBJ1-2
d_call: NA
v_call: TRBV7-3
cdr3_nt: TGTGCCAGCAGCTTACAGGGAGGGGATGGCTACACCTTC
cdr3_aa: CASSLQGGDGYTF

j_call: TRBJ2-3
d_call: TRBD2
v_call: TRBV19
cdr3_nt: TGTGCCAGTACCCCGGGGGGGACAGATACGCAGTATTTT
cdr3_aa: CASTPGGTDTQYF

j_call: TRBJ1-3
d_call: NA
v_call: TRBV4-2
cdr3_nt: TGTGCCAGCACCCAAAAAACAGGGACCTCTGGAAACACCATATATTTT
cdr3_aa: CASTQKTGTSGNTIYF